A single sample is the source of the 31 T cell receptor beta chains below, sequenced in a study of regulatory T cells in long-lasting Graves disease. The sample's time point: newly diagnosed GD, antithyroid drugs for less than 3 months. After RNA was extracted from PBMCs, the TCR library was made from it. Arm-PCR of CDR3 regions with iRepertoire HTBI primers generated TCR beta libraries. TCRdb passed the multiplex PCR reads through MiXCR, listing each CDR3 protein once. The sample includes 380,000 or so distinct CDR3 sequences, 15% to 20% of them seen just once. This same sample was also taken into another study, of T cells in Graves' hyperthyroidism and ophthalmopathy.

The source was peripheral blood mononuclear cells (PBMCs), collected at new diagnosis, from a patient treated with antithyroid drugs. All receptors derive from a young woman with Graves disease.

This clonotype came up a few times. The chain employs TRBV12-3 or TRBV12-4 and TRBJ2-7, with D possibly called TRBD1 or TRBD2 (6 bases each). This CDR3 has 15 amino acids. V gave up 5 bases and J gave up 1 base, with 15 bases separating them. The CDR3 sequence: CASSDGGGTSYEQYF. Here the CDR3 DNA reads TGTGCCAGCAGTGATGGAGGGGGGACTTCCTACGAGCAGTACTTC.

This clonotype was observed at least ten times. The chain employs TRBV10-3 and TRBJ2-1, with D possibly being TRBD1 (5 bases). The CDR3 is made up of 12 amino acids. Germline CDR1 and CDR2: ENHRY and SYGVKD. V gave up 6 bases and J gave up 3 bases, with 6 bases separating them. CDR3 sequence: CAIRDNYNEQFF. CDR3 bases: TGTGCCATCAGGGACAACTACAATGAGCAGTTCTTC.

The table lists this clonotype with a count of one. The chain joins TRBV7-2 to TRBJ2-2; D gene ambiguous. CDR1 and CDR2 (germline): SGHTA, FQGNSA. This CDR3 spans 13 amino acids. Trimming cost V 0 bases and J 6 bases, with 5 bases left between them. CDR3 amino acids: CASSLAHSGELFF. The DNA of the CDR3 is TGTGCCAGCAGCTTAGCACATTCCGGGGAGCTGTTTTTT.

This clonotype was seen a few times. The chain combines TRBV2 with TRBJ2-5, with D tentatively TRBD1 (7 bases). V dropped 7 bases and J dropped 4 bases, with 19 bases sitting between them. This CDR3 is built from 15 residues. The germline CDR1 and CDR2 sequences are SNHLY and FYNNEI. CDR3 in DNA: TGTGCCAGCATCCGCGGGACAGCTAGCCGAGAGACCCAGTACTTC. Translated, it gives CASIRGTASRETQYF.

This clonotype has just a few counts. This sequence joins TRBV6-1 and TRBJ1-2; 8 bases fit TRBD1. Germline lookup yields CDR1 MNHNS and CDR2 SASEGT. V was clipped by 7 bases and J by 5 bases; unmatched bases: 9. The CDR3 consists of 14 residues. DNA for the CDR3: TGTGCCAGCAACCCACAGGGGGAACGGTATGGCTACACCTTC. Translated: CASNPQGERYGYTF.

This clonotype was seen a few times. The V gene is TRBV7-9, the J gene TRBJ2-2; TRBD1 agrees at 7 bases. Germline V gives CDR1 SEHNR, CDR2 FQNEAQ (reference sequence). V dropped 1 base and J dropped 5; count of bases not matched to a gene: 16. The CDR3 loop spans 19 amino acids. As DNA, the CDR3 is TGTGCCAGCAGCTTAGATTTTGGACTGAGAGGGGGCAGAACCGGGGAGCTGTTTTTT. Translating it yields CASSLDFGLRGGRTGELFF.

A note on this clonotype: Germline is not matched at one junction end, which may reflect a read error. This chain uses TRBV6-2 or TRBV6-3 with TRBJ2-7; 10 nucleotides align to TRBD2. Germline CDR1 MNHEY, CDR2 SVGEGT. The CDR3 runs 12 residues. The CDR3 here is CASRSYLAGEGF. In nucleotides, the CDR3 is TGTGCCAGCAGGTCCTACCTAGCGGGAGAGGGCTTC.

This clonotype was observed many times. This chain links TRBV11-2 with TRBJ2-7; D not resolved. CDR1 and CDR2 from the germline V gene are SGHAT and FQNNGV. The V gene lost 3 bases and the J gene lost 2 bases, with 8 bases spanning the gap. CDR3 length: 13 residues. CDR3 protein: CASSLDRTYEQYF. In nucleotides, the CDR3 is TGTGCCAGCAGCTTGGACCGCACCTACGAGCAGTACTTC.

This clonotype has more than one count but fewer than ten. The rearrangement uses TRBV7-3 and TRBJ2-3; 7 bases fit TRBD2. Per the germline V gene, CDR1 is SGHTA and CDR2 is FQGTGA. This CDR3 contains 12 residues. Trimming took 4 bases from V and 5 from J; bases not matched to a gene: 0. This chain's CDR3 is CASSSGGDTQYF. CDR3 nucleotide sequence: TGTGCCAGCAGCTCGGGGGGAGATACGCAGTATTTT.

This clonotype was observed many times. The genes are TRBV7-2 and TRBJ1-6; D is unresolved. Germline CDR1 SGHTA, CDR2 FQGNSA. Trimming removed 4 bases at V and 14 bases at J, with 18 bases between. The CDR3 sequence is 14 residues long. In DNA, the CDR3 is TGTGCCAGCAGCTACCAGACAAGTTCGTCGGCCCTCCACTTT. Translated, it gives CASSYQTSSSALHF. The full variable domain, rest sourced from reference TRBV7-2 and TRBJ1-6, is GAGVSQSPSNKVTEKGKDVELRCDPISGHTALYWYRQSLGQGLEFLIYFQGNSAPDKSGLPSDRFSAERTGGSVSTLTIQRTQQEDSAVYLCASSYQTSSSALHFGNGTRLTVT.

The chain uses TRBV19 and TRBJ2-1; 9 bases line up with TRBD2. The CDR3 covers 15 residues. Germline V gene lookup returns CDR1 LNHDA and CDR2 SQIVND (reference sequence). J was trimmed by 4 bases and V by 3 bases; bases with no gene match: 4. The CDR3 reads CASSMERGVYNEQFF. The CDR3 DNA is TGTGCCAGTAGTATGGAGCGGGGGGTTTACAATGAGCAGTTCTTC.

Only a few counts were recorded for this clonotype. Without the conserved terminal phenylalanine or tryptophan, this CDR3 likely stems from a read error. V gene TRBV7-6 combines with J gene TRBJ2-3; D not resolved. The CDR3 length is 13 residues. Trimming took 4 bases from V and 10 from J, leaving 15 bases between them. Germline V lookup: CDR1 SGHVS, CDR2 FNYEAQ. The CDR3 coding sequence is TGTGCCAGCAGCTCCGCACCAAGAATGGCGCAGTATCTT. This codes for CASSSAPRMAQYL.

The sample holds many counts of this clonotype. V usage is TRBV30 and J usage is TRBJ1-1, with TRBD1 identical over 11 bases. The V gene end was trimmed by 1 base and the J gene end by 5 bases; junction bases not matched to a gene: 3. Germline V lookup: CDR1 GTSNPN, CDR2 SVGIG (reference sequence). This CDR3 contains 14 residues. Here the CDR3 reads CAWSAGTGGTEAFF. The DNA of the CDR3 is TGTGCCTGGAGTGCCGGGACAGGGGGGACTGAAGCTTTCTTT. The full variable domain, completed using reference TRBV30 and TRBJ1-1, is SQTIHQWPATLVQPVGSPLSLECTVEGTSNPNLYWYRQAAGRGLQLLFYSVGIGQISSEVPQNLSASRPQDRQFILSSKKLLLSDSGFYLCAWSAGTGGTEAFFGQGTRLTVV.

This clonotype turned up a few times. J is TRBJ1-1 and V is TRBV28; 7 bases align to TRBD1. Losses at the gene ends were 5 bases for V and 9 bases for J; bases not matched to a gene: 9. This CDR3 is 13 amino acids long. Germline-derived CDR1 and CDR2 are MDHEN and SYDVKM. This CDR3 is CASSPETGYQAFF. The CDR3 coding sequence is TGTGCCAGCAGTCCCGAGACAGGGTACCAAGCTTTCTTT.

This clonotype was seen more than once but under ten times. This chain connects TRBV12-3 or TRBV12-4 to TRBJ1-4; perhaps TRBD1 as D (5 bases). CDR3 length: 15 amino acids. V was cut by 5 bases and J by 0 bases, with 10 bases left in between. This CDR3 reads CASSGRQSTNEKLFF. The CDR3 nucleotides read TGTGCCAGCAGTGGGAGACAGTCAACTAATGAAAAACTGTTTTTT.

This clonotype came up many times. V is TRBV11-2 and J is TRBJ2-3; 8 bases line up with TRBD2. The CDR3 runs 17 residues. V was clipped by 2 bases and J by 4 bases; unmatched bases: 11. From germline, CDR1 is SGHAT and CDR2 FQNNGV. CDR3 sequence: CASSLSSSAGGSDTQYF. In DNA form, the CDR3 reads TGTGCCAGCAGCTTAAGCTCTTCTGCGGGAGGCTCAGATACGCAGTATTTT.

This clonotype appeared many times. The gene calls are TRBV5-8 and TRBJ2-2; 9 nucleotides match TRBD2. The CDR3 loop spans 16 amino acids. CDR1 is SGHTS and CDR2 is YDEGEE in the germline V gene. With V trimmed by 5 bases and J by 7 bases, 12 bases remained unmatched. CDR3 nucleotide sequence: TGTGCCAGCAGTCTTTTTCGCGGGGGGGCCGGCGGGGAGCTGTTTTTT. Translation gives CASSLFRGGAGGELFF.

V usage is TRBV6-2 or TRBV6-3 and J usage is TRBJ1-2, with 9 bases lining up with TRBD1. Trimming at V came to 1 base and at J to 4 bases, leaving 4 bases not matched to a gene. CDR1 is MNHEY and CDR2 is SVGEGT in the germline V gene. This CDR3 is 15 amino acids long. This chain's CDR3 is CASSYWDREPYGYTF. CDR3 nucleotides: TGTGCCAGCAGTTACTGGGACAGGGAGCCCTATGGCTACACCTTC.

This clonotype has at least ten counts. This chain connects TRBV5-1 to TRBJ2-7, with D maybe TRBD2 (6 bases). The CDR3 contains 15 residues. V lost 3 bases and J lost 1, with 14 bases in between. In germline, CDR1 is SGHRS, CDR2 YFSETQ. This CDR3 is CASSYGTHTSYEQYF. The CDR3 nucleotides read TGCGCCAGCAGCTACGGGACTCACACGTCCTACGAGCAGTACTTC.

This clonotype came up a few times. The J gene is TRBJ1-4, the V gene TRBV6-1; 8 bases are a match to TRBD1. Germline lookup yields CDR1 MNHNS and CDR2 SASEGT. This CDR3 is 17 amino acids long. After removal of 4 bases from V and 3 bases from J, the junction contained 10 bases not matched to a gene. The chain's CDR3 is CASSADLRTGPNEKLFF. CDR3 coding DNA: TGTGCCAGCAGTGCCGACCTCCGGACAGGGCCTAATGAAAAACTGTTTTTT.

This clonotype was counted only a few times. The CDR3 sequence is CAGLQGGATEAFF. As DNA, the CDR3 is TGTGCCGGTCTACAGGGGGGGGCCACTGAAGCTTTCTTT. The rearrangement uses TRBV6-2 or TRBV6-3 and TRBJ1-1; 8 nucleotides agree with TRBD1. The CDR3 spans 13 residues. The V segment lost 11 bases and the J segment 4 bases; nucleotides outside the gene matches: 9. Per the germline V gene, CDR1 is MNHEY and CDR2 is SVGEGT.

This clonotype came up many times. A far larger clone lies a single base away; this is likely a read error. The chain joins TRBV11-2 to TRBJ2-3, with D possibly TRBD1 on 6 matching bases. With the DNA end fitting TRBJ2-5 better, the J assignment may be wrong. The CDR3 is made up of 14 amino acids. Per the germline V gene, CDR1 is SGHAT and CDR2 is FQNNGV. Here the CDR3 DNA reads TGTGCCAGCAGCTCGGGACAAGTTCAAGGGACCCAGTACTTC. It codes for CASSSGQVQGTQYF.

This chain links TRBV14 with TRBJ1-4; no clear D gene. Trimming took off 0 bases at V and 0 bases at J, with 11 bases between the two ends. Germline V gene sequence: CDR1 SGHDN, CDR2 FVKESK. This CDR3 contains 17 residues. CDR3 coding DNA: TGTGCCAGCAGCCAAGATCCCGGGGTTTCAACTAATGAAAAACTGTTTTTT. This gives the protein CASSQDPGVSTNEKLFF.

The V and J genes are TRBV4-2 and TRBJ1-5; 8 bases are shared with TRBD1. CDR1 is LGHNA and CDR2 is YNFKEQ in the germline V gene. There are 15 residues in the CDR3. J was trimmed by 6 bases and V by 3 bases; bases with no gene match: 7. CDR3 loop: CASSQDRDGGQPQHF. The DNA of the CDR3 is TGTGCCAGCAGCCAGGACAGGGACGGAGGTCAGCCCCAGCATTTT.

This clonotype has a count of ten or more. The chain combines TRBV10-3 with TRBJ2-5; 10 bases match TRBD2. CDR3 length: 16 residues. Per germline, CDR1 ENHRY and CDR2 SYGVKD. V was clipped by 4 bases and J by 1 base; unmatched bases: 6. The CDR3 DNA reads TGTGCCATCAGTGGCCCTAGCGGGGGAGGCCAAGAGACCCAGTACTTC. Its protein is CAISGPSGGGQETQYF.

This clonotype was detected only a few times. The chain employs TRBV5-5 and TRBJ2-2; TRBD1 matches at 9 bases. The CDR3 length is 16 residues. Germline CDR1 reads SGHKS; CDR2 reads YYEKEE (reference sequence). Trimming cost V 2 bases and J 4 bases; bases outside gene matches: 6. CDR3 in amino acids: CASSFETGGSTGELFF. CDR3 bases: TGTGCCAGCAGCTTCGAGACAGGGGGTAGCACCGGGGAGCTGTTTTTT.

This clonotype occurred many times. The rearrangement uses TRBV18 and TRBJ2-5, with 7 nucleotides matching TRBD2. The CDR3 totals 13 residues. V shed 2 bases and J 3 bases; nucleotides not matched to a gene: 0. Germline V gene sequence: CDR1 KGHSH, CDR2 LQKENI. CDR3 region: CASSPGLEETQYF. The CDR3 region has the DNA TGTGCCAGCTCACCAGGACTAGAAGAGACCCAGTACTTC.

The chain has TRBV29-1 and TRBJ2-7; D may be TRBD2 (5 bases). The germline gives CDR1 SQVTM, CDR2 ANQGSEA. The CDR3 consists of 11 residues. Trimming left V 5 bases short and J 3 bases short, with 8 bases between. The CDR3, as DNA: TGCAGCGTTAAACGGGACTACGAGCAGTACTTC. Amino acids: CSVKRDYEQYF.

In this sample, this clonotype turned up many times. The CDR3 region is CSARDEGREASEQYF. CDR3 nucleotides: TGCAGTGCTAGAGACGAGGGCAGGGAGGCCTCTGAGCAGTACTTC. V and J are TRBV20-1 and TRBJ2-7, with a possible D match to TRBD2 (6 bases). CDR1 and CDR2 from the germline V gene are DFQATT and SNEGSKA (reference sequence). V dropped 0 bases and J dropped 7 bases, with 19 bases sitting between them. The CDR3 sequence is 15 residues long.

Regarding this clonotype: A far larger clone is just one base off, so this is likely a read error. The chain carries TRBV28 and TRBJ2-5; D call uncertain. V was cut by 2 bases and J by 11 bases, with 21 bases left in between. Germline lookup yields CDR1 MDHEN and CDR2 SYDVKM. This CDR3 has 15 residues. The chain's CDR3 is CASSLDTHDGDEQYF. In DNA, the CDR3 is TGTGCCAGCAGTTTAGACACCCACGATGGGGATGAGCAGTACTTC. Full variable domain (rest looked up from reference TRBV28 and TRBJ2-5): DVKVTQSSRYLVKRTGEKVFLECVQDMDHENMFWYRQDPGLGLRLIYFSYDVKMKEKGDIPEGYSVSREKKERFSLILESASTNQTSMYLCASSLDTHDGDEQYFGPGTRLLVL.

This clonotype was counted at least ten times. The V and J genes are TRBV7-9 and TRBJ2-3; the match to TRBD2 covers 12 bases. Germline CDR1 SEHNR, CDR2 FQNEAQ (reference sequence). V dropped 5 bases and J dropped 12; count of bases not matched to a gene: 15. This CDR3 comprises 16 residues. CDR3 protein: CASSPGTSGPTEFQYF. CDR3 bases: TGTGCCAGCAGCCCCGGGACTAGCGGGCCGACAGAGTTCCAGTATTTT. Filled out from reference TRBV7-9 and TRBJ2-3, the complete variable domain reads DTGVSQNPRHKITKRGQNVTFRCDPISEHNRLYWYRQTLGQGPEFLTYFQNEAQLEKSRLLSDRFSAERPKGSFSTLEIQRTEQGDSAMYLCASSPGTSGPTEFQYFGPGTRLTVL.